This T cell receptor (beta chain) was observed in a study of blood T cell repertoires in COVID-19. Background on the study: Specimens from acute and convalescent COVID-19 originated in the United States, Italy and Spain. PBMCs, B-cell-depleted T cells, or T cells were the source of the cDNA or gDNA that made up the material.

The authors' processing: Estimated nucleated cell counts came from reference gene primer amplification. Produced via immunoSEQ multiplex PCR; TCRdb's table is partial and in-frame only. That table gives V, J and clone size, and the DNA gave D and trimming. The data show fewer than 250,000 clones, more than 70% seen once. After removal of 5 bases from V and 5 bases from J, the junction contained 11 bases not matched to a gene. The V gene's germline CDR1 is SGHTA and CDR2 FQGNSA. The CDR3 contains 16 residues. This sequence joins TRBV7-2 and TRBJ2-1, with 8 bases that match TRBD2. The clonotype was recovered from a man aged 50 or older with active or convalescent COVID-19. Specimen: peripheral blood. In nucleotides, the CDR3 is TGTGCCAGCAGCCCCCCAGGGAGACTAGCGAACAATGAGCAGTTCTTC. It is translated as CASSPPGRLANNEQFF.